The T cell receptor (beta chain) under discussion was sequenced for a study of blood T cell repertoires in COVID-19. Germline loops: CDR1 KGHDR, CDR2 SFDVKD. V shed 0 bases and J shed 1 base, with 11 bases lying between them. The CDR3 runs to 16 residues. Here immunoSEQ multiplex PCR was the method, and the copy in TCRdb shows in-frame clones only, minus some. The table has about 310,000 clones, around 89% seen once. This TCR came from a woman between 35 and 50 years old who had recovered from COVID-19. Sequencing used PBMCs or T cells enriched from blood (not recorded which). This chain joins TRBV24-1 and TRBJ2-5, with no clear D. The CDR3 sequence is CATSDLVPGSQETQYF. CDR3 DNA sequence: TGTGCCACCAGTGATTTGGTCCCCGGGTCCCAAGAGACCCAGTACTTC.